The rows below give T cell receptor beta chains drawn from one sample of a study of T cell responses to AZD1222 COVID-19 vaccine. Libraries were prepared by immunoSEQ multiplex PCR; TCRdb keeps only in-frame clonotypes and omits some of them. The data hold about 150,000 clones, with approximately 90% observed a single time. The source was peripheral blood, collected 28 days after the second AZD1222 dose. The receptor set was obtained from an adult who received the AZD1222 COVID-19 vaccine. CDR3s include the opening cysteine and the closing phenylalanine or tryptophan. D genes are given only for firm matches. A clone size is listed for some rows: how often the clone was seen (once, few, many), or a class if it is expanded.

V gene	clone size	J gene	D gene	CDR3 protein	CDR3 DNA
TRBV10-3	NA	TRBJ1-1	TRBD1	CAISDDRGNTEAFF	TGTGCCATCAGTGATGACAGGGGGAACACTGAAGCTTTCTTT
TRBV19	NA	TRBJ1-4	NA	CASSALNEKLFF	TGTGCCAGTAGTGCCCTGAATGAAAAACTGTTTTTT
TRBV30	NA	TRBJ1-4	TRBD1	CAWSSQGGTNEKLFF	TGTGCCTGGAGCTCCCAGGGGGGCACTAATGAAAAACTGTTTTTT
TRBV20-1	NA	TRBJ2-2	NA	CSASVGAGELFF	TGCAGTGCTAGTGTGGGGGCCGGGGAGCTGTTTTTT
TRBV11-2	NA	TRBJ2-7	NA	CASSARRGTSYEQYF	TGTGCCAGCAGCGCCCGCCGAGGGACCTCCTACGAGCAGTACTTC
TRBV5-6	NA	TRBJ1-4	NA	CASSLGLSPEKLFF	TGTGCCAGCAGCTTGGGCCTCTCGCCTGAAAAACTGTTTTTT
TRBV19	few	TRBJ2-3	NA	CASSIDSYTDTQYF	TGTGCCAGTAGTATAGACTCATACACAGATACGCAGTATTTT
TRBV5-4	once	TRBJ1-1	NA	CASSPRVTGNTEAFF	TGTGCCAGCAGTCCCAGGGTCACCGGGAACACTGAAGCTTTCTTT
TRBV9	NA	TRBJ2-7	NA	CASSVGDGGYEQYF	TGTGCCAGCAGCGTAGGAGACGGGGGCTACGAGCAGTACTTC
TRBV9	once	TRBJ1-3	NA	CASSGTDRRSSGNTIYF	TGTGCCAGCAGCGGGACCGATCGACGGAGCTCTGGAAACACCATATATTTT
TRBV7-7	NA	TRBJ2-5	TRBD2	CASSLGLAGVETQYF	TGTGCTAGCAGCTTAGGACTAGCGGGAGTAGAGACCCAGTACTTC
TRBV7-2	NA	TRBJ1-2	NA	CASRFRGQSRGGYTF	TGTGCCAGCAGGTTCCGGGGACAAAGTAGAGGGGGCTACACCTTC
TRBV19	NA	TRBJ1-5	NA	CASSMRDQPQHF	TGTGCCAGTAGTATGAGGGATCAGCCCCAGCATTTT
TRBV7-9	NA	TRBJ2-3	NA	CASSPSPFADSTDTQYF	TGTGCCAGCAGCCCCAGCCCTTTCGCGGACAGCACAGATACGCAGTATTTT
TRBV5-1	NA	TRBJ1-4	NA	CASSTGHFSANEKLFF	TGCGCCAGCAGCACCGGCCACTTCTCGGCTAATGAAAAACTGTTTTTT
TRBV25-1	NA	TRBJ1-2	TRBD1	CASSELGDRGNYGYTF	TGTGCCAGCAGTGAATTAGGGGACAGGGGCAACTATGGCTACACCTTC
TRBV11-1	NA	TRBJ2-3	NA	CASSPGPAWGTQYF	TGTGCCAGCAGCCCCGGACCAGCCTGGGGTACGCAGTATTTT
TRBV10-3	NA	TRBJ1-1	NA	CAISGDGKWAEAFF	TGTGCCATCAGTGGGGACGGCAAATGGGCTGAAGCTTTCTTT
TRBV2	NA	TRBJ2-3	TRBD2	CASKRLAETDTQYF	TGTGCCAGCAAAAGGCTAGCGGAAACAGATACGCAGTATTTT
TRBV4-1	few	TRBJ2-3	NA	CASSQVHSGLGTDTQYF	TGCGCCAGCAGCCAAGTTCACTCAGGTTTAGGCACAGATACGCAGTATTTT
TRBV24-1	NA	TRBJ1-2	TRBD1	CATSDFRQGRGYTF	TGTGCCACCAGTGATTTTAGACAGGGGCGCGGCTACACCTTC
TRBV5-4	NA	TRBJ2-1	TRBD2	CASSPGGLAGRVSYNEQFF	TGTGCCAGCAGCCCTGGGGGGCTAGCGGGCCGCGTCTCCTACAATGAGCAGTTCTTC
TRBV4-2	NA	TRBJ2-1	TRBD2	CASSQAGLAGPNEQFF	TGTGCCAGCAGCCAGGCGGGACTAGCGGGGCCCAATGAGCAGTTCTTC
TRBV2	few	TRBJ1-4	NA	CASRAATNEKLFF	TGTGCCAGCCGGGCCGCAACTAATGAAAAACTGTTTTTT
TRBV7-8	NA	TRBJ1-6	NA	CASRNPPEYNSPLHF	TGTGCCAGCAGAAACCCACCGGAGTATAATTCACCCCTCCACTTT
TRBV15	NA	TRBJ2-1	TRBD2	CATSTRDYPTLLSYNEQFF	TGTGCCACCAGCACCCGGGACTACCCTACTCTCCTCTCCTACAATGAGCAGTTCTTC
TRBV15	NA	TRBJ1-2	TRBD1	CATSRGSVGQGLSGYTF	TGTGCCACCAGCAGAGGGTCTGTCGGACAGGGGCTAAGTGGCTACACCTTC
TRBV4-3	NA	TRBJ2-7	NA	CASSQERLYEQYF	TGCGCCAGCAGCCAAGAAAGACTATACGAGCAGTACTTC
TRBV3-1/TRBV3-2	NA	TRBJ2-7	NA	CASSQAGGPPYEQYF	TGTGCCAGCAGCCAAGCGGGGGGCCCTCCCTACGAGCAGTACTTC
TRBV2	NA	TRBJ2-5	NA	CASSTGRAQETQYF	TGTGCCAGCAGTACCGGCAGGGCCCAAGAGACCCAGTACTTC
TRBV7-6	NA	TRBJ1-1	NA	CASSLQQGWNTEAFF	TGTGCCAGCAGCTTACAACAGGGCTGGAACACTGAAGCTTTCTTT
TRBV9	NA	TRBJ2-7	TRBD2	CASSAGLAVGYEQYF	TGTGCCAGCAGCGCGGGACTAGCCGTCGGCTACGAGCAGTACTTC
TRBV27	NA	TRBJ2-2	TRBD1	CASSRIKGTEYTGELFF	TGTGCCAGCAGCCGGATAAAAGGGACAGAATACACCGGGGAGCTGTTTTTT
TRBV14	NA	TRBJ1-3	NA	CASSQEVSGNTIYF	TGTGCCAGCAGCCAAGAAGTTTCTGGAAACACCATATATTTT
TRBV29-1	once	TRBJ2-7	TRBD1	CSVRATGQKQYF	TGCAGCGTTCGGGCCACGGGACAGAAGCAGTACTTC
TRBV15	once	TRBJ1-2	NA	CATNRDRVGYGYTF	TGTGCCACCAACCGAGACAGAGTGGGCTATGGCTACACCTTC
TRBV9	NA	TRBJ2-1	TRBD1	CASSAGQVNGYEQFF	TGTGCCAGCAGCGCGGGACAGGTCAACGGGTATGAGCAGTTCTTC
TRBV21-1	NA	TRBJ2-7	NA	CASSKAYDLRPSGEQYF	TGTGCCAGCAGCAAAGCCTACGACCTTAGGCCTTCGGGGGAGCAGTACTTC
TRBV19	NA	TRBJ2-7	NA	CASSITALHEQYF	TGTGCCAGTAGTATAACCGCCCTCCACGAGCAGTACTTC
TRBV4-3	NA	TRBJ1-4	NA	CASSLQFPGINEKLFF	TGCGCCAGCAGCCTCCAGTTCCCGGGAATTAATGAAAAACTGTTTTTT
TRBV6-5	NA	TRBJ1-2	NA	CASNPRGAANYGYTF	TGTGCCAGCAACCCGAGGGGGGCAGCGAACTATGGCTACACCTTC
TRBV10-3	NA	TRBJ1-6	TRBD1	CAISYDCRLQGACNSPLHF	TGTGCCATCAGCTACGACTGTCGATTACAGGGGGCTTGCAATTCACCCCTCCACTTT
TRBV12-5	NA	TRBJ1-6	NA	CASAIGRNSPLHF	TGTGCTAGTGCGATAGGTCGGAATTCACCCCTCCACTTT
TRBV11-3	NA	TRBJ2-5	TRBD1	CASSTGQGWETQYF	TGTGCCAGCAGCACTGGACAGGGTTGGGAGACCCAGTACTTC
TRBV12-3/TRBV12-4	NA	TRBJ1-3	NA	CASSLTGNTIYF	TGTGCCAGCAGTTTAACTGGAAACACCATATATTTT